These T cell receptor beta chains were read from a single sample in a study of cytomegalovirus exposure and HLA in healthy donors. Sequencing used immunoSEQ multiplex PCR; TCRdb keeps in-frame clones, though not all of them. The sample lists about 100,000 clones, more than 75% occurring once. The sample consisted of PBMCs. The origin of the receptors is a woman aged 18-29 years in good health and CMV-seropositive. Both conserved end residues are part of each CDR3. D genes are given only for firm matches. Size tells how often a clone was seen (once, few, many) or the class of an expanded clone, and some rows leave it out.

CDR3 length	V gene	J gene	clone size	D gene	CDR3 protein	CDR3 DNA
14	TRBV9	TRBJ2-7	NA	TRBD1	CASSAGTENYEQYF	TGTGCCAGCAGCGCCGGGACAGAGAACTACGAGCAGTACTTC
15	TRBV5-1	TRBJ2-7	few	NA	CASMEGSEGGDEQYF	TGCGCCAGCATGGAAGGGTCTGAAGGGGGGGACGAGCAGTACTTC
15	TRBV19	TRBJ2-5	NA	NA	CASSTGNSGRETQYF	TGTGCCAGTAGTACAGGGAACTCCGGGCGGGAGACCCAGTACTTC
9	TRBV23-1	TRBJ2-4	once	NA	CASSHQQYF	TGCGCCAGCAGTCACCAACAGTACTTC
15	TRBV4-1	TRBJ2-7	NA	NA	CASSRQAAGSYEQYF	TGCGCCAGCAGCCGTCAGGCGGCGGGTAGCTACGAGCAGTACTTC
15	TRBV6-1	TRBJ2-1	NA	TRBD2	CASSELGSGRPLEFF	TGTGCCAGCAGTGAATTGGGTAGCGGGAGGCCTTTGGAGTTCTTC
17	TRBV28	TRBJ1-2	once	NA	CASSRYRRDTSNYGYTF	TGTGCCAGCAGTCGTTACCGCCGGGACACCAGTAACTATGGCTACACCTTC
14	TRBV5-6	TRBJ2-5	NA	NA	CASSFGRGIETQYF	TGTGCCAGCAGCTTTGGCAGGGGCATAGAGACCCAGTACTTC
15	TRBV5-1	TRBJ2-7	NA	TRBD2	CASSPTLAGNYEQYF	TGCGCCAGCAGCCCCACACTAGCGGGAAACTACGAGCAGTACTTC
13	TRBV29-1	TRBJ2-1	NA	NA	CSVAGRLWNEQFF	TGCAGCGTTGCAGGGAGGCTGTGGAATGAGCAGTTCTTC
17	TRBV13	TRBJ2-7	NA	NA	CASSSAQQGKASYEQYF	TGTGCCAGCAGCTCCGCCCAACAGGGAAAAGCATCCTACGAGCAGTACTTC
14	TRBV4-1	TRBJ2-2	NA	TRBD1	CASSQPQGTGELFF	TGCGCCAGCAGCCAACCACAGGGGACCGGGGAGCTGTTTTTT
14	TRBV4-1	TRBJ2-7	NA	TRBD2	CASSLTSGSYEQYF	TGCGCCAGCAGCCTGACTAGCGGCTCCTACGAGCAGTACTTC
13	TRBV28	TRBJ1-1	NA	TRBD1	CASSLGQGRRAFF	TGTGCCAGCAGTTTAGGACAGGGGCGTCGGGCTTTCTTT
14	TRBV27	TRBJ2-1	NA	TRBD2	CASSLAGGGNEQFF	TGTGCCAGCAGTCTAGCGGGAGGGGGGAATGAGCAGTTCTTC
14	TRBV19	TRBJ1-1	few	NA	CASRFGSVNTEAFF	TGTGCCAGTAGATTCGGGTCAGTGAACACTGAAGCTTTCTTT
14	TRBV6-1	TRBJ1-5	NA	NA	CASIAEYSNQPQHF	TGTGCCAGCATCGCAGAATATAGCAATCAGCCCCAGCATTTT